At least ten counts were recorded for the clone carrying this T cell receptor (beta chain). This record belongs to a study of neurological immune-mediated disorders. Germline CDR1 is SGDLS and CDR2 is YYNGEE. The CDR3 covers 14 residues. With 0 bases removed from V and 3 bases from J, the gap between germline ends came to 8 bases. TCRdb reprocessed the 5' RACE reads via MiXCR and lists one record per CDR3 protein. The table lists around 130,000 distinct CDR3 sequences, roughly 3.2% of them singletons, with 1.3% in the top ten. The rearrangement joins TRBV9 to TRBJ2-3; D not certain. The sample was PBMCs. The source of this sequence is a woman aged 25 to 45 with multiple sclerosis. The CDR3, as DNA: TGTGCCAGCAGCGTAGTCGGAACGACAGATACGCAGTATTTT. Protein product: CASSVVGTTDTQYF.